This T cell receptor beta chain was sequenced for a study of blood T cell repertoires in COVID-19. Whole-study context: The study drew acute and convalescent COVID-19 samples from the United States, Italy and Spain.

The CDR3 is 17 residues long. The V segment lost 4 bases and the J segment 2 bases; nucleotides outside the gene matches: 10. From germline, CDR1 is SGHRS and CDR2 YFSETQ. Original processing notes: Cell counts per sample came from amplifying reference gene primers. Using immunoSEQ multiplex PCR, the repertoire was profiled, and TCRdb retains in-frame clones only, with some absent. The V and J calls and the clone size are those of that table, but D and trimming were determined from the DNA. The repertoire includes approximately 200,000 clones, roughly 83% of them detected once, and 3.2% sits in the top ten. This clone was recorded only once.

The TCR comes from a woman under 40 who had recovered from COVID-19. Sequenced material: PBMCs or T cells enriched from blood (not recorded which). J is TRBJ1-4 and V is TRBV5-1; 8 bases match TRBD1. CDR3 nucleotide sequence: TGCGCCAGCAGCCCATCCCAAGGACAGGGTACTAATGAAAAACTGTTTTTT. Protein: CASSPSQGQGTNEKLFF.